This T cell receptor (beta chain) is from a study of sequential checkpoint blockade in melanoma. As for the study in general: Patients were randomized 1:1 to nivolumab-then-ipilimumab or ipilimumab-then-nivolumab first-line.

Per germline, CDR1 SGHVS and CDR2 FQNEAQ. The CDR3 is made up of 14 amino acids. Trimming stripped 4 bases from V and 8 bases from J, with 17 bases between. TCRdb's table, derived via immunoSEQ multiplex PCR, lists solely in-frame clones and lacks some. The table includes 20,000 to 25,000 clones, around 65% detected once. This sample's treatment: randomized to nivolumab then ipilimumab (arm A) or the reverse (arm B). DNA-damaging chemotherapy had not been given to any patient beforehand. From thawed PBMCs, live CD3+CD8+ cells negative for CD19 and CD56 were sorted. J is TRBJ1-2 and V is TRBV7-8, with D possibly TRBD1 on 6 matching bases. The sequence derives from a human donor with melanoma. The starting material was CD8+ T cells sorted from blood (inferred from file names), obtained from a patient given nivolumab and ipilimumab in sequence. CDR3 protein: CASSSPEGVLGYTF. The CDR3 region has the DNA TGTGCCAGCAGCTCCCCCGAGGGGGTTCTAGGCTACACCTTC. The whole variable domain, filled in from reference TRBV7-8 and TRBJ1-2, reads GAGVSQSPRYKVAKRGQDVALRCDPISGHVSLFWYQQALGQGPEFLTYFQNEAQLDKSGLPSDRFFAERPEGSVSTLKIQRTQQEDSAVYLCASSSPEGVLGYTFGSGTRLTVV.